This T cell receptor beta chain was retrieved from a study of monozygotic twins with inflammatory bowel disease. General observations from the study: Especially with disease activity, IBD patients had fewer clonotypes in common with others than healthy twins did.

Eight separate reactions per sample served to make cDNA. Each UMI, carrying a 6-nucleotide sample barcode, came from template switching. TCRdb re-called the 5' RACE reads and shows each CDR3 protein once, DNA omitted. Its clone listing holds around 230,000 distinct CDR3 sequences. This CDR3 has 15 amino acids. Germline V gene data show CDR1 as LGHDT and CDR2 as YNNKEL (reference sequence). On this clonotype: The target antigen is unknown.

This TCR was sampled from a human donor with ulcerative colitis or Crohn's disease, or a healthy co-twin of an affected twin (not recorded which). The specimen sequenced was blood. The chain has TRBV3-1 and TRBJ2-7; TCRdb reports TRBD1, a call that lacks DNA to check it against. The chain's CDR3 is CASSQAGTGGYEQYF.